Included here is one T cell receptor beta chain sequence, with context. Germline V gene data show CDR1 as SGHVS and CDR2 as FQNEAQ. V was pared by 6 bases and J by 2 bases, with 9 bases of the junction left unmatched. The CDR3 loop spans 16 amino acids. These data come from a study of CD8+CD57+ T cells in acquired aplastic anemia. About the study: Sorted CD4+ and CD8+ cells gave an average of roughly 3.5 ug of DNA. On average, healthy donors gave approximately 10 million reads for CD4+ cells.

Genomic DNA, serving as template, underwent TCR beta VDJ and CDR3 profiling. Via MiXCR, TCRdb re-called the reads, giving one row per CDR3 protein. The sample has about 160,000 distinct CDR3 sequences; roughly 47% are singletons. The TCR sequence derives from a human donor in good health. The chain combines TRBV7-8 with TRBJ2-3, with 9 nucleotides matching TRBD1. Sequencing was done on a sample of sorted CD4+, CD8+, or CD8+CD57+ T cells (not recorded which) from PBMCs. CDR3: CASSGRDRAVTDTQYF. The CDR3 DNA reads as TGTGCCAGCAGTGGGAGGGACAGGGCCGTCACAGATACGCAGTATTTT. The full variable domain, with the rest looked up from reference TRBV7-8 and TRBJ2-3, is GAGVSQSPRYKVAKRGQDVALRCDPISGHVSLFWYQQALGQGPEFLTYFQNEAQLDKSGLPSDRFFAERPEGSVSTLKIQRTQQEDSAVYLCASSGRDRAVTDTQYFGPGTRLTVL.